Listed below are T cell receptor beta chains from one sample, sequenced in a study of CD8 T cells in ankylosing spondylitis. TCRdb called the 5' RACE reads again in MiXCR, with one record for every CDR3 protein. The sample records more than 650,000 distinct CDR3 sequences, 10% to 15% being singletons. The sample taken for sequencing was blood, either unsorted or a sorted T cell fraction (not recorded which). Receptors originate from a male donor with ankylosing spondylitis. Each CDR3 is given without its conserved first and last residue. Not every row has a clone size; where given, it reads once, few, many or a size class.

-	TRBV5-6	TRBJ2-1	ASSWGGLAGNPSQF
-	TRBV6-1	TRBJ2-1	ASLAGGLLNEQF
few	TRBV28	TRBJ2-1	ASSQTFEQF
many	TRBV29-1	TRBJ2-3	SVVAGTVLGWGTDTQY
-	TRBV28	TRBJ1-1	ASRGRGAEAF
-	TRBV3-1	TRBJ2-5	ASARTGETQY
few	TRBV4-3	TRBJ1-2	ASSRGTSNYGYT
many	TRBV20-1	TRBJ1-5	SASVGLGNQPQH
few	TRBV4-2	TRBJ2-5	ASSPNERGKTQY
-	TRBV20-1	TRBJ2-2	SASTSGGHTGELF
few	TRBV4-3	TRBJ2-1	ASSRLGTGQYNEQF
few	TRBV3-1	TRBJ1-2	ASSHPGTNYGYT
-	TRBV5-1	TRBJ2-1	ASSAGTSVMAYNEQF
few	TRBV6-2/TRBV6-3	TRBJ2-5	ASSKGWRETQY
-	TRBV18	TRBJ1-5	ASSPGGGDQPQH